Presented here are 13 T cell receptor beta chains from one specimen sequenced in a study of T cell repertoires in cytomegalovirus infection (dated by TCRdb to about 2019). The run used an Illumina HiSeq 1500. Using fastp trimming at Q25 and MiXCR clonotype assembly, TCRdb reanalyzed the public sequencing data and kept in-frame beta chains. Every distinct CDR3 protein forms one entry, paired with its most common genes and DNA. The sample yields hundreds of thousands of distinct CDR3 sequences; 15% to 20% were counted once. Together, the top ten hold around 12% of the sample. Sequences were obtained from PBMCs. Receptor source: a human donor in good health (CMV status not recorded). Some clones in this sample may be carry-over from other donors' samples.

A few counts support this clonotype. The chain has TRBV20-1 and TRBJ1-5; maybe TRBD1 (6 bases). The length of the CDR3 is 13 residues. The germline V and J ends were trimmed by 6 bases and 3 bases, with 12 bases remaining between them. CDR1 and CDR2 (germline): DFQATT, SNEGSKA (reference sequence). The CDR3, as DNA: TGCAGTGCCAAGGGACAATACAATCAGCCCCAGCATTTT. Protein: CSAKGQYNQPQHF.

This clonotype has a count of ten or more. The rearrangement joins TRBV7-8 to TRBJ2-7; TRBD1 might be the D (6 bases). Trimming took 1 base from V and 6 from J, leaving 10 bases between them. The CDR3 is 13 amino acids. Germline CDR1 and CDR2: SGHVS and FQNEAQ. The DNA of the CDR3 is TGTGCCAGCAGCTTAGACCCAGGGGTCGAGCAGTACTTC. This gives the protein CASSLDPGVEQYF.

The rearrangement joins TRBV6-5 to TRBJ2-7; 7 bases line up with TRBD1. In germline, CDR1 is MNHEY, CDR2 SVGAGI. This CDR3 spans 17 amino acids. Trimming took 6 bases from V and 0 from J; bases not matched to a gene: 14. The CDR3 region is CASSLGQSGTISYEQYF. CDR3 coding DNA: TGTGCCAGCAGCTTGGGACAGTCAGGGACAATCTCCTACGAGCAGTACTTC.

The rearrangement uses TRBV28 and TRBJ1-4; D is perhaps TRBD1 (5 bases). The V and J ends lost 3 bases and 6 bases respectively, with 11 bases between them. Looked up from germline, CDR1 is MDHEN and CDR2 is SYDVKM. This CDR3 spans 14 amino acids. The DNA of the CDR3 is TGTGCCAGCAGTTTTGGGGGGTGGGATGAAAAACTGTTTTTT. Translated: CASSFGGWDEKLFF.

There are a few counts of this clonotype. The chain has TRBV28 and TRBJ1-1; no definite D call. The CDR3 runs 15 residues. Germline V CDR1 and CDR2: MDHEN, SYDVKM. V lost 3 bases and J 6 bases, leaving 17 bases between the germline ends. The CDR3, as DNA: TGTGCCAGCAGTTTGGCGGGTTGGGAGGAGGCTGAAGCTTTCTTT. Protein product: CASSLAGWEEAEAFF.

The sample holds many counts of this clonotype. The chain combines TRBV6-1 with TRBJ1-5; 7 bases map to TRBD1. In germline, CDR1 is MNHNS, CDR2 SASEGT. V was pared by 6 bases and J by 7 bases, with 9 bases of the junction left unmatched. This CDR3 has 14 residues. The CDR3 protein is CASRSRGPEQPQHF. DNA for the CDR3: TGTGCCAGCAGATCGAGGGGGCCGGAACAGCCCCAGCATTTT.

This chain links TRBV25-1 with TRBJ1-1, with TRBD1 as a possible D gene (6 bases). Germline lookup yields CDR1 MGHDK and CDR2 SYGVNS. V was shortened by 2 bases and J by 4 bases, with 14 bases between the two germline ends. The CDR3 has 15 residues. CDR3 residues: CASSEQGLGTTEAFF. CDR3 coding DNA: TGTGCCAGCAGTGAACAGGGGTTAGGAACCACTGAAGCTTTCTTT.

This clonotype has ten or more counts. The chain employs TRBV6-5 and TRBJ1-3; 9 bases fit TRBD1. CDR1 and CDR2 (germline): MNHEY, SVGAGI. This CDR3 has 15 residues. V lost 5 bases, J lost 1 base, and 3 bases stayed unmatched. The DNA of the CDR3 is TGTGCCAGCAGTCCGGACAGGGGTTCTGGAAACACCATATATTTT. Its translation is CASSPDRGSGNTIYF.

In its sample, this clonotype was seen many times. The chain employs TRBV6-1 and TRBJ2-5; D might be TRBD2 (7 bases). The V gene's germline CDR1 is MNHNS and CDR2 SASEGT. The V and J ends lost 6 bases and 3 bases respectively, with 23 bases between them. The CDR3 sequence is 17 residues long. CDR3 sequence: CASSARGGAVEEETQYF. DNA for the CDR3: TGTGCCAGCAGCGCGAGGGGGGGGGCTGTTGAGGAAGAGACCCAGTACTTC.

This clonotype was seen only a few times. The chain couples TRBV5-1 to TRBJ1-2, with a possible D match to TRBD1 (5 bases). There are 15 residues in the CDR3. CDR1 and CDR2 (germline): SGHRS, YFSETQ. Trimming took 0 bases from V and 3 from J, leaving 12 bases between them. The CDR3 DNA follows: TGCGCCAGCAGCTTGGAATCAGGGCTCTACTATGGCTACACCTTC. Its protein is CASSLESGLYYGYTF.

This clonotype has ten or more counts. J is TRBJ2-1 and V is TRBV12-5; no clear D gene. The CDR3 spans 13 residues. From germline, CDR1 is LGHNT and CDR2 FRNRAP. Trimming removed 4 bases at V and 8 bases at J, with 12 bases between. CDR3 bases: TGTGCTAGTGGTTCCCCACTGAGAGATGAGCAGTTCTTC. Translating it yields CASGSPLRDEQFF.

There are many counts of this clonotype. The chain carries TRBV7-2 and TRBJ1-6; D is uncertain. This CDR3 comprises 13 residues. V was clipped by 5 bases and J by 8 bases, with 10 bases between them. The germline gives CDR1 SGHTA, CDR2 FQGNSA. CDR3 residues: CASSDLTYSPLHF. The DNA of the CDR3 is TGTGCCAGCAGCGACTTAACGTATTCACCCCTCCACTTT.

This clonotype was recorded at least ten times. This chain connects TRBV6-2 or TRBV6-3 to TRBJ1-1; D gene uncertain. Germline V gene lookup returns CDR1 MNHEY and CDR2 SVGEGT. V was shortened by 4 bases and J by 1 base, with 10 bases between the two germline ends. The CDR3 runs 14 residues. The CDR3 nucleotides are TGTGCCAGCAGTTTGGCACACTCGAACACTGAAGCTTTCTTT. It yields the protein CASSLAHSNTEAFF.